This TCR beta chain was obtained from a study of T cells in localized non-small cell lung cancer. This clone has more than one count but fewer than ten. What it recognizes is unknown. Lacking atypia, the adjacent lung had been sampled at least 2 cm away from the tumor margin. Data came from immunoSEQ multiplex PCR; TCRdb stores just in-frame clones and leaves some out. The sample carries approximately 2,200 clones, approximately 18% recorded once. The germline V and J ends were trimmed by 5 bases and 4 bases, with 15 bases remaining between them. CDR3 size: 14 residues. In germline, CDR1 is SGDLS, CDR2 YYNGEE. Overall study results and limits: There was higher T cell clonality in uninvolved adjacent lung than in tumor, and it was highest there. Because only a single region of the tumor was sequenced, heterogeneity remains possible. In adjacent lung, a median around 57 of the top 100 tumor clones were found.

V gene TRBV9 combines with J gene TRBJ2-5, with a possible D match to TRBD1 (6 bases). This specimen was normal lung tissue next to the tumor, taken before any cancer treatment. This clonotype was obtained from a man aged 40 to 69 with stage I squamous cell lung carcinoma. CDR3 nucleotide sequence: TGTGCCAGCAGTCTCCAACAGGGCTCAGAGACCCAGTACTTC. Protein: CASSLQQGSETQYF.